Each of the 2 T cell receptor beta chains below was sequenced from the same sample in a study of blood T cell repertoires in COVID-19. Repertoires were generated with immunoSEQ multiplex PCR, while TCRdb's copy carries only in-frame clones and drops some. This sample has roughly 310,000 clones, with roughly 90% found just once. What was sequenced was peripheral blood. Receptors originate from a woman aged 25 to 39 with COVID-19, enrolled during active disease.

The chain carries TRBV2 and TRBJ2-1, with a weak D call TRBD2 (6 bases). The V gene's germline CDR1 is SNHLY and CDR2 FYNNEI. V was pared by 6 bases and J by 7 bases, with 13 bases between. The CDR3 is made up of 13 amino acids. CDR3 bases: TGTGCCAGCAGATGGGGACTTTTAAATGAGCAGTTCTTC. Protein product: CASRWGLLNEQFF.

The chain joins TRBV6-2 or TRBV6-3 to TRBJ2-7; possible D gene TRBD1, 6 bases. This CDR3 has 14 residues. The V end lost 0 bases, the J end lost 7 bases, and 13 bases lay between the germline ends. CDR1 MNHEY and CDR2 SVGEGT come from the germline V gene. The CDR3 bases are TGTGCCAGCAGTTACTCTCAGACAGGCGGTGAGCAGTACTTC. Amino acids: CASSYSQTGGEQYF.